This TCR beta chain was profiled in a study of blood T cell repertoires in COVID-19. Study in general: Sites across the United States, Italy and Spain contributed samples from acute and convalescent COVID-19. PBMCs, B-cell-depleted T cells, or T cells provided the cDNA or gDNA that made up the material.

Original processing notes: Quantification of nucleated cells was approximated via reference gene primer amplification. The table came from immunoSEQ multiplex PCR; TCRdb's copy has only in-frame clones and leaves some out. That table is the source of V, J and clone size, and D and trimming were worked out from the DNA. The sample carries over 150,000 clones, 90% recorded once. The sample holds a few counts of this clone. This CDR3 is also generated by other DNA sequences in the sample. CDR1 and CDR2 from the germline V gene are SGHRS and YFSETQ. V dropped 4 bases and J dropped 5; count of bases not matched to a gene: 7. The CDR3 is 14 amino acids.

Sequencing used peripheral blood. V gene TRBV5-1 combines with J gene TRBJ2-5; the match to TRBD1 covers 8 bases. The receptor comes from a man aged 50-59 years with acute or convalescent COVID-19. The CDR3 is CASSPGQEGETQYF. DNA of the CDR3: TGCGCCAGCAGCCCGGGACAGGAAGGGGAGACCCAGTACTTC.